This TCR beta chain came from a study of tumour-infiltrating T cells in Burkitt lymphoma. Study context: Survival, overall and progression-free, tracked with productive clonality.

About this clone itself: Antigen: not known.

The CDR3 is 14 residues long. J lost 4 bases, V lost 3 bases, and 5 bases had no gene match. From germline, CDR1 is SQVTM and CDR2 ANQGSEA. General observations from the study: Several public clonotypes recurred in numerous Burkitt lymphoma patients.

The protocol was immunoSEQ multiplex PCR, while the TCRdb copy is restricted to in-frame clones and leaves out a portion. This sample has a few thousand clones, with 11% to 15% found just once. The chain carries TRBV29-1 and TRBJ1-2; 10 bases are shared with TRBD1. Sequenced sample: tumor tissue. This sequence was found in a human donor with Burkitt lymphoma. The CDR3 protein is CSVEGTGVFYGYTF. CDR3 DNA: TGCAGCGTTGAGGGGACAGGGGTTTTCTATGGCTACACCTTC.